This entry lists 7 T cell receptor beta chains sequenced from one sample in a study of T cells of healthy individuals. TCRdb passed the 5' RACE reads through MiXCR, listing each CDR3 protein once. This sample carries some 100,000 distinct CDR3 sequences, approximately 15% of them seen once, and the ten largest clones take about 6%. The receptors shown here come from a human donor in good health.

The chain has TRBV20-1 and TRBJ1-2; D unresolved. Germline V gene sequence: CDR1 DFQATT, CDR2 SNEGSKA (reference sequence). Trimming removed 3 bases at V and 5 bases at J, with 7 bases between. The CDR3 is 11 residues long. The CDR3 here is CSARARYGYTF. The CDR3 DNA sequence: TGCAGTGCTAGGGCAAGGTATGGCTACACCTTC.

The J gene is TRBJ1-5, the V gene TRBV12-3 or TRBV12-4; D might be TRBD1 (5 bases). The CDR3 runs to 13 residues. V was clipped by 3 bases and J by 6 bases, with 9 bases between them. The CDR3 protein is CASSLGESQPQHF. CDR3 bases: TGTGCCAGCAGTTTGGGGGAAAGTCAGCCCCAGCATTTT.

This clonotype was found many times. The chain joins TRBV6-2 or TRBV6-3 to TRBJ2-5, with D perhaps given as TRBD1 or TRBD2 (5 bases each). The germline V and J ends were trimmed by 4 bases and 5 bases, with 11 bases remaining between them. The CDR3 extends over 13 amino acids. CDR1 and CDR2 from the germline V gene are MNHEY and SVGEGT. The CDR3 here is CASSWGRAETQYF. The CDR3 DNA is TGTGCCAGCAGTTGGGGACGGGCCGAGACCCAGTACTTC.

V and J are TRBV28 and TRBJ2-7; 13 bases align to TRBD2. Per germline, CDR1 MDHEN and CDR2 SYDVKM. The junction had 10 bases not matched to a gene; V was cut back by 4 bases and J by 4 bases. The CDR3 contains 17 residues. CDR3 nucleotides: TGTGCCAGCAGTTACCGTAGCGGGACTAGCGGGGCATACGAGCAGTACTTC. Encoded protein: CASSYRSGTSGAYEQYF.

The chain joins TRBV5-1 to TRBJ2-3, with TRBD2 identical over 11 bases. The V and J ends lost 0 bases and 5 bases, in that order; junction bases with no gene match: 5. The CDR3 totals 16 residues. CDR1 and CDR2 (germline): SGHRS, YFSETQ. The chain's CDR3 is CASSLGLAGIGDTQYF. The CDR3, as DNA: TGCGCCAGCAGCTTGGGACTAGCGGGAATCGGAGATACGCAGTATTTT.

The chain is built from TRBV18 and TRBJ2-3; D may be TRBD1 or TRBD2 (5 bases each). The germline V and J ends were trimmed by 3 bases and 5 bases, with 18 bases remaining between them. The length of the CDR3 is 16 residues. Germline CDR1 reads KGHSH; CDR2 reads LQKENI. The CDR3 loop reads CASSPLQGAGEDTQYF. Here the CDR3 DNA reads TGTGCCAGCTCACCCCTTCAGGGAGCAGGTGAAGATACGCAGTATTTT.

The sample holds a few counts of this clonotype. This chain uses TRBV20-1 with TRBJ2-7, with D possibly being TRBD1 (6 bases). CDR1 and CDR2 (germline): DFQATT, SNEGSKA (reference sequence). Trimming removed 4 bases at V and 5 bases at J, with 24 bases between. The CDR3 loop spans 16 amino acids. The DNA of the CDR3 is TGCAGTGCTACACCCCTACTCCAGGGGATTGGCAACGAGCAGTACTTC. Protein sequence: CSATPLLQGIGNEQYF.